The 10 T cell receptor beta chains reported below all come from one sample, sequenced in a study of cytotoxic CD8 clonotypes in ibrutinib-treated CLL. The data were produced by immunoSEQ multiplex PCR, yet TCRdb's version contains in-frame clones alone and is incomplete. Among roughly 160,000 clones, approximately 84% were seen once, and the ten largest hold under 5.5%. The input for sequencing was PBMCs, taken after 24 months of ibrutinib treatment. The receptors were gathered from a human donor with chronic lymphocytic leukemia.

The sample holds one count of this clone. The chain uses TRBV4-1 and TRBJ1-5; maybe TRBD1 (6 bases). Per the germline V gene, CDR1 is MGHRA and CDR2 is YSYEKL. The V end lost 0 bases, the J end lost 2 bases, and 11 bases lay between the germline ends. This CDR3 spans 16 amino acids. The CDR3 sequence is CASSQEYRVGNQPQHF. CDR3 DNA: TGCGCCAGCAGCCAAGAGTACAGGGTGGGCAATCAGCCCCAGCATTTT.

The chain combines TRBV2 with TRBJ2-7; TRBD2 is a possible D gene (7 bases). Germline V gives CDR1 SNHLY, CDR2 FYNNEI. CDR3 length equals 17 residues. The ends were cut back, 0 bases at V and 3 bases at J, with 18 bases in the middle. The CDR3 nucleotides are TGTGCCAGCAGTGAAGCGCTTCGGGGGGCGCTCGTCTACGAGCAGTACTTC. Encoded protein: CASSEALRGALVYEQYF.

This rearrangement joins TRBV6-1 to TRBJ1-4; a weak D match, TRBD1 (6 bases). V shed 3 bases and J shed 4 bases, with 9 bases lying between them. The CDR3 length is 14 residues. CDR1 is MNHNS and CDR2 is SASEGT in the germline V gene. CDR3 protein: CASSDRGRNEKLFF. As DNA, the CDR3 is TGTGCCAGCAGTGACAGGGGTCGTAATGAAAAACTGTTTTTT.

V usage is TRBV7-9 and J usage is TRBJ1-2; D is uncertain. Deletions cut 2 bases from V and 4 bases from J, with 11 bases between. The germline V gene encodes CDR1 SEHNR and CDR2 FQNEAQ (reference sequence). The CDR3 spans 14 residues. In DNA form, the CDR3 reads TGTGCCAGCAGCTTACAGGATTATTTCTATGGCTACACCTTC. It specifies CASSLQDYFYGYTF.

In its sample, this clone was seen a few times. The chain uses TRBV13 and TRBJ1-6; 9 nucleotides line up with TRBD1. Germline V lookup: CDR1 PRHDT, CDR2 FYEKMQ (reference sequence). This CDR3 region has 19 residues. The V and J ends lost 6 bases and 3 bases, in that order; junction bases with no gene match: 15. CDR3 in amino acids: CASRFRDRETAHYNSPLHF. The CDR3 DNA follows: TGTGCCAGCAGGTTCCGGGACAGGGAGACGGCCCACTATAATTCACCCCTCCACTTT.

The J gene is TRBJ2-7, the V gene TRBV27; 8 bases match TRBD1. Germline V gene data show CDR1 as MNHEY and CDR2 as SMNVEV (reference sequence). The CDR3 totals 15 residues. The trim removed 5 bases at V and 6 bases at J, leaving 12 bases unmatched. The CDR3 reads CASSPPRQGRAEQYF. Here the CDR3 DNA reads TGTGCCAGCAGTCCCCCCAGACAGGGGAGAGCCGAGCAGTACTTC.

The gene calls are TRBV28 and TRBJ1-5; TRBD1 is a possible D gene (5 bases). V lost 8 bases, J lost 11 bases, and 16 bases lay in between. Looked up from germline, CDR1 is MDHEN and CDR2 is SYDVKM. This CDR3 is built from 12 residues. CDR3 in DNA: TGTGCCAGCGCCTTCCAAGGGGAGTCCCAGCATTTT. This translates into CASAFQGESQHF.

V and J are TRBV4-3 and TRBJ1-4; tentative D call: TRBD1 (6 bases). The germline V and J ends were trimmed by 1 base and 5 bases, with 11 bases remaining between them. CDR1 and CDR2 from the germline V gene are LGHNA and YSLEER. The CDR3 runs to 15 residues. The CDR3 here is CASSQGGTGNEKLFF. The CDR3 DNA reads as TGCGCCAGCAGCCAAGGGGGCACAGGGAATGAAAAACTGTTTTTT.

This sequence joins TRBV6-1 and TRBJ2-1, with D maybe TRBD1 (6 bases). The CDR3 consists of 14 residues. Germline V gives CDR1 MNHNS, CDR2 SASEGT. V dropped 10 bases and J dropped 1 base, with 14 bases sitting between them. For the CDR3, the DNA is TGTGCCACAAAACCCGACAGGTCCTACAATGAGCAGTTCTTC. It encodes CATKPDRSYNEQFF.

The J gene is TRBJ2-3, the V gene TRBV29-1; tentative D call: TRBD1 (6 bases). This CDR3 has 14 amino acids. Between the trimmed V and J ends, which lost 1 base and 2 bases, there was a span of 10 bases. The germline V gene has CDR1 SQVTM and CDR2 ANQGSEA. CDR3 DNA: TGCAGCGTTGAAGGGACAGTCGACACAGATACGCAGTATTTT. Its protein product is CSVEGTVDTDTQYF.